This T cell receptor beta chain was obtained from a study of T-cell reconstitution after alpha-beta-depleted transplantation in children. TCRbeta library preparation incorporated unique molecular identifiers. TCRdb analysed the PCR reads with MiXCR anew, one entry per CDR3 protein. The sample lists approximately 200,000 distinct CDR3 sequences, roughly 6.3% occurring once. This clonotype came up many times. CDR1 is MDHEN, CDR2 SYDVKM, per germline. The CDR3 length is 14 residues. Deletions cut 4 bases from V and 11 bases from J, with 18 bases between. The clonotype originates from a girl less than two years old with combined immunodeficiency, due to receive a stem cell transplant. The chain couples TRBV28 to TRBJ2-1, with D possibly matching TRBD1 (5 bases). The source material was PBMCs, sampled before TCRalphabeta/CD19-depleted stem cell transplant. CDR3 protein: CASSWRSGADQQFF. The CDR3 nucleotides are TGTGCCAGCAGTTGGAGATCTGGGGCGGATCAGCAGTTCTTC.